This TCR beta chain originates from a study of blood T cell repertoires in COVID-19. Study-wide background: Specimens from acute and convalescent COVID-19 originated in the United States, Italy and Spain. T cells, B-cell-depleted T cells, or PBMCs provided the cDNA or gDNA that served as material.

Trimming took off 4 bases at V and 5 bases at J, with 16 bases between the two ends. CDR1 SGHRS and CDR2 YFSETQ come from the germline V gene. The CDR3 has 14 residues. Per the original methods: Amplification of reference gene primers provided the estimated nucleated cell counts. Using immunoSEQ multiplex PCR, the repertoire was profiled, and TCRdb retains in-frame clones only, with some absent. The V and J calls and clone size are taken from that table; D and trimming were inferred from the DNA. Altogether just under 65,000 clones are present, more than 75% being singletons, with the ten largest covering roughly 47%.

Specimen: peripheral blood. The receptor was isolated from an elderly woman with acute or convalescent COVID-19. This chain uses TRBV5-1 with TRBJ2-7, with a tentative D call TRBD1 (6 bases). The CDR3 loop is CASSLRDIGNEQYF. The CDR3 coding sequence is TGCGCCAGCAGCCTTAGGGACATCGGGAACGAGCAGTACTTC.